This note documents a single T cell receptor beta chain sequence. No antigen is known for it. A read error may produce the germline difference seen at one junction end. The germline gives CDR1 DFQATT, CDR2 SNEGSKA (reference sequence). This CDR3 spans 15 amino acids. These data are taken from a study of blood T cells in healthy people across ages. The study, taken as a whole, reports: Naive CD4+ cells and diversity were both higher in long-lived donors than in aged donors. Any changes in expanded clonotypes were possibly confounded, as donor CMV status remained unknown.

A sample-barcoded 5' primer and a J-beta primer mix were used in a second PCR of roughly 7 to 12 cycles. TCRdb independently ran MiXCR on the 5' RACE reads; one entry per CDR3 protein. Among 780,000 or so distinct CDR3 sequences listed, roughly 53% were seen once. The clonotype originates from an older man in good health. J is TRBJ2-4 and V is TRBV20-1, with 15 bases that match TRBD2. The closer fit of TRBJ2-7 to the DNA end suggests the J call may be wrong. The specimen was blood. The CDR3 is CSASNPGLAGGEQYF. The CDR3 DNA reads TGTAGTGCTAGTAATCCGGGACTAGCGGGAGGCGAGCAGTACTTC.